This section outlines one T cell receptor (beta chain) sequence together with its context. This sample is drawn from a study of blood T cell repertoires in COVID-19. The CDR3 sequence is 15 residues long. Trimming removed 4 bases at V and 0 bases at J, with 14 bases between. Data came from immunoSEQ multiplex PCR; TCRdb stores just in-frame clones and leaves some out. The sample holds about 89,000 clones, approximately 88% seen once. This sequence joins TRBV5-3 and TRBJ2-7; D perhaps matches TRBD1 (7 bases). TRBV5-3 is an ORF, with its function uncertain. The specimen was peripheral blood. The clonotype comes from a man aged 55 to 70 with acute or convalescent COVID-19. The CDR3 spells CARSRQGGRSYEQYF. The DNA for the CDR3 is TGTGCCAGAAGCCGACAGGGAGGCCGCTCCTACGAGCAGTACTTC.